Below are 18 T cell receptor beta chains sequenced from a single sample in a study of blood T cell repertoires in COVID-19. This table comes from immunoSEQ multiplex PCR, and its TCRdb copy is limited to in-frame clones, with some not included. The table lists 200,000 to 300,000 clones, over 75% of them singletons, with more than 4.5% in the top ten. The specimen was peripheral blood. All receptors derive from a man aged 45 to 65 with COVID-19, enrolled during active disease.

Worth noting for this clone: It is unclear where the CDR3 begins or ends on the DNA, so no DNA is shown, and the CDR3 is as TCRdb lists it. The rearrangement links TRBV3-1 (or the pseudogene TRBV3-2) to TRBJ2-3; the table names TRBD2, a call not compared with the DNA. The CDR3 spans 18 amino acids, including both terminal residues. CDR1 and CDR2 (germline): LGHDT, YNNKEL (reference sequence). CDR3 loop: CASSHQTRDFGPADTQYF.

This clone was seen ten or more times. The gene calls are TRBV18 and TRBJ2-1, with TRBD1 identical over 7 bases. V shed 3 bases, J shed 4 bases, and the junction held 6 bases outside the gene matches. CDR3 length: 15 amino acids. CDR1 is KGHSH, CDR2 LQKENI, per germline. DNA for the CDR3: TGTGCCAGCTCACCCTCCCCGGGACAGTACAATGAGCAGTTCTTC. Translation: CASSPSPGQYNEQFF.

The V call is TRBV5-6, the J call TRBJ1-2; TRBD1 agrees at 8 bases. Germline V gene data show CDR1 as SGHDT and CDR2 as YYEEEE. Losses at the gene ends were 4 bases for V and 12 bases for J; bases not matched to a gene: 14. The CDR3 has 14 amino acids. CDR3 sequence (DNA): TGTGCCAGCAGCACTGACAGGGGAGCGAGTTCCGACACCTTC. Encoded protein: CASSTDRGASSDTF.

V gene TRBV5-1 combines with J gene TRBJ1-1, with 8 positions matching TRBD1. This CDR3 is 14 amino acids long. Germline trimming cut 4 bases from V and 6 bases from J; bases unmatched to any gene: 8. Germline V gene data show CDR1 as SGHRS and CDR2 as YFSETQ. The CDR3 nucleotides read TGCGCCAGCAGCGGACAGGGACGTATTTCTGAAGCTTTCTTT. Translation: CASSGQGRISEAFF.

The rearrangement uses TRBV20-1 and TRBJ2-1, with 11 bases identical to TRBD1. V gave up 6 bases and J gave up 16 bases; unmatched junction bases: 5. CDR1 DFQATT and CDR2 SNEGSKA come from the germline V gene (reference sequence). The CDR3 extends over 10 amino acids. CDR3 loop: CSAAGTGGFF. The CDR3 nucleotides read TGCAGTGCCGCCGGGACAGGGGGATTCTTC.

V and J are TRBV7-3 and TRBJ2-6; 9 bases align to TRBD1. V dropped 4 bases and J dropped 4; count of bases not matched to a gene: 5. The length of the CDR3 is 16 residues. CDR1 and CDR2 (germline): SGHTA, FQGTGA. The CDR3 region is CASSWDRAAGANVLTF. The CDR3, as DNA: TGTGCCAGCAGCTGGGACAGGGCGGCCGGGGCCAACGTCCTGACTTTC.

The CDR3 protein is CATSRGRVGNSPLHF. In DNA, the CDR3 is TGTGCCACCAGCAGAGGCAGGGTGGGTAATTCACCCCTCCACTTT. This chain joins TRBV15 and TRBJ1-6, with D maybe TRBD1 (5 bases). Trimming removed 1 base from V and 6 bases from J, with 10 bases in between. The CDR3 is made up of 15 amino acids. The germline gives CDR1 LNHNV, CDR2 YYDKDF (reference sequence).

Here the CDR3 reads CASSPRQGYSGELFF. The CDR3, as DNA: TGCGCCAGCAGCCCAAGACAGGGGTATTCCGGGGAGCTGTTTTTT. The chain is built from TRBV5-1 and TRBJ2-2, with 8 bases lining up with TRBD1. Losses at the gene ends were 4 bases for V and 6 bases for J; bases not matched to a gene: 8. CDR1 is SGHRS, CDR2 YFSETQ, per germline. CDR3 length equals 15 residues.

This chain connects TRBV11-3 to TRBJ2-7, with TRBD1 matching over 7 bases. Germline CDR1 is SGHNT and CDR2 is YENEEA. This CDR3 comprises 15 residues. The J segment lost 3 bases and the V segment lost 5 bases, leaving 10 bases of the junction unmatched. CDR3 protein: CASSLYPTGSYEQYF. CDR3 nucleotides: TGTGCCAGCAGCCTCTACCCGACAGGGAGCTACGAGCAGTACTTC. The full variable domain, its missing parts supplied by reference TRBV11-3 and TRBJ2-7, is EAGVVQSPRYKIIEKKQPVAFWCNPISGHNTLYWYLQNLGQGPELLIRYENEEAVDDSQLPKDRFSAERLKGVDSTLKIQPAELGDSAVYLCASSLYPTGSYEQYFGPGTRLTVT.

The chain has TRBV5-1 and TRBJ1-1; 9 bases map to TRBD1. CDR1 is SGHRS and CDR2 is YFSETQ in the germline V gene. This CDR3 is built from 12 residues. With 4 bases clipped from V and 12 bases from J, the junction kept 7 bases outside the gene matches. The CDR3 here is CASSQGQGNTFF. For the CDR3, the DNA is TGCGCCAGCAGCCAAGGACAGGGGAATACTTTCTTT. Together with reference TRBV5-1 and TRBJ1-1, the CDR3 gives the full variable domain: KAGVTQTPRYLIKTRGQQVTLSCSPISGHRSVSWYQQTPGQGLQFLFEYFSETQRNKGNFPGRFSGRQFSNSRSEMNVSTLELGDSALYLCASSQGQGNTFFGQGTRLTVV.

This clone was detected only a few times. Other nucleotide sequences in the sample specify the same CDR3. The V and J genes are TRBV3-1 (or the pseudogene TRBV3-2) and TRBJ1-2; 10 positions agree with TRBD1. The germline CDR1 and CDR2 sequences are LGHDT and YNNKEL (reference sequence). The V gene end was trimmed by 4 bases and the J gene end by 8 bases; junction bases not matched to a gene: 1. The CDR3 extends over 12 amino acids. Here the CDR3 DNA reads TGTGCCAGCAGCCCGACAGGGGGCGGCTACACCTTC. It yields the protein CASSPTGGGYTF.

There are a few counts of this clone. This chain connects TRBV28 to TRBJ2-7, with 10 bases lining up with TRBD2. CDR1 is MDHEN and CDR2 is SYDVKM in the germline V gene. V gave up 4 bases and J gave up 3 bases; unmatched junction bases: 6. The CDR3 length is 15 residues. The CDR3 reads CASSSASGGFYEQYF. In nucleotides, the CDR3 is TGTGCCAGCAGTTCGGCTAGCGGGGGCTTCTACGAGCAGTACTTC.

In its sample, this clone was seen once. The chain is built from TRBV12-3 or TRBV12-4 and TRBJ2-1; no definite D call. Trimming shortened V by 5 bases and J by 9 bases, and 11 bases separated the two germline ends. The CDR3 spans 12 residues. The CDR3 is CASSLSFGEQFF. The CDR3 DNA reads as TGTGCCAGCAGTCTATCGTTTGGTGAGCAGTTCTTC.

This clone was found a few times. The chain combines TRBV10-2 with TRBJ1-1, with D unclear. The CDR3 covers 14 residues. Germline lookup yields CDR1 WSHSY and CDR2 SAAADI. Deletions cut 8 bases from V and 1 base from J, with 14 bases between. Written as DNA, the CDR3 is TGCGCCAGCGAAGGGAGTCTAGGGAACACTGAAGCTTTCTTT. This encodes CASEGSLGNTEAFF.

The chain links TRBV15 to TRBJ2-7; no reliable D call. CDR1 is LNHNV and CDR2 is YYDKDF in the germline V gene (reference sequence). CDR3 size: 16 residues. The V end lost 1 base, the J end lost 2 bases, and 15 bases lay between the germline ends. The CDR3 sequence: CATSRVLGRIPYEQYF. For the CDR3, the DNA is TGTGCCACCAGCAGAGTCCTGGGCCGTATACCCTACGAGCAGTACTTC.

The rearrangement links TRBV6-5 to TRBJ1-4, with D perhaps matching TRBD1 (5 bases). The CDR3 runs 13 residues. V lost 6 bases to trimming and J lost 4 bases, with 9 bases between them. Germline-derived CDR1 and CDR2 are MNHEY and SVGAGI. The CDR3 sequence is CASRTVNNEKLFF. The CDR3, as DNA: TGTGCCAGCAGGACAGTAAATAATGAAAAACTGTTTTTT.

The rearrangement uses TRBV6-2 or TRBV6-3 and TRBJ2-1; 9 bases match TRBD1. Germline values: CDR1 MNHEY, CDR2 SVGEGT. The ends lost 5 bases at V and 6 bases at J; junction bases unmatched: 5. The CDR3 totals 14 residues. The CDR3 DNA follows: TGTGCCAGCAGTCAGACAGGGGGGGGCAATGAGCAGTTCTTC. Encoded protein: CASSQTGGGNEQFF.

The chain uses TRBV25-1 and TRBJ1-2; possible D gene TRBD1, 6 bases. The CDR3 contains 15 residues. Trimming cost V 2 bases and J 6 bases, with 16 bases left between them. CDR1 is MGHDK and CDR2 is SYGVNS in the germline V gene. The CDR3 loop reads CASSEGQGRTHGYTF. The CDR3 nucleotides read TGTGCCAGCAGTGAAGGCCAGGGGCGCACCCATGGCTACACCTTC.